One and the same sample provided the 6 T cell receptor beta chains below, sequenced in a study of Ad26.COV2.S vaccination and SARS-CoV-2 variants (dated by TCRdb to the early 2020s). What this sample's treatment or condition label stands for: some 19 received Ad26.COV2.S at low or high dose, single or two shots; a few received placebo; per-sample allocation not given. For vaccine and placebo recipients, repertoires were sequenced using samples collected on day 63 after the first injection. The receptor library was made with the immunoSEQ multiplex PCR assay. TCRdb provides this immuneACCESS table in a form limited to in-frame rearrangements. Some clones are lacking; in checked studies, under half of them reflect an unresolved V gene, and why the rest are absent is not known. This sample comprises 350,000 to 450,000 clones, approximately 92% of them detected only once. The ten most abundant clones make up approximately 1.7% of the sample.

The material sequenced was peripheral blood, taken in a trial of Ad26.COV2.S vaccine versus placebo. The receptors originated from a person aged 18-60 years who received the Ad26.COV2.S COVID-19 vaccine or a placebo.

The V call is TRBV3-1 (or the pseudogene TRBV3-2), the J call TRBJ2-7, with TRBD1 matching 12 bases. CDR3 length: 14 residues. V was clipped by 3 bases and J by 6 bases; unmatched bases: 3. CDR1 LGHDT and CDR2 YNNKEL come from the germline V gene (reference sequence). The CDR3 sequence is CASSQRDRGPEQYF. The CDR3 bases are TGTGCCAGCAGCCAGCGGGACAGGGGGCCCGAGCAGTACTTC.

A single count supports this clone. The chain joins TRBV7-8 to TRBJ1-1, with D possibly being TRBD1 (6 bases). V gave up 5 bases and J gave up 7 bases, with 14 bases separating them. The CDR3 loop spans 13 amino acids. Germline V gene lookup returns CDR1 SGHVS and CDR2 FQNEAQ. CDR3 amino acids: CASSRRQADEAFF. The CDR3 coding sequence is TGTGCCAGCAGCCGAAGACAGGCTGATGAAGCTTTCTTT.

The CDR3 bases are TGTGCCAGCAGTGGCGATGGGAGGGGACGACGCTACGAGCAGTACTTC. It encodes CASSGDGRGRRYEQYF. The chain employs TRBV6-1 and TRBJ2-7, with TRBD2 matching 7 bases. J lost 3 bases, V lost 4 bases, and 12 bases had no gene match. CDR1 is MNHNS, CDR2 SASEGT, per germline. The CDR3 contains 16 residues.

The chain uses TRBV18 and TRBJ2-5, with 8 bases that match TRBD2. Germline CDR1 reads KGHSH; CDR2 reads LQKENI. The ends lost 2 bases at V and 6 bases at J; junction bases unmatched: 5. This CDR3 region has 14 residues. This chain's CDR3 is CASSPSSGGQTQYF. The CDR3 bases are TGTGCCAGCTCACCATCAAGCGGGGGACAGACCCAGTACTTC.

The chain uses TRBV7-2 and TRBJ1-3; D perhaps matches TRBD1 (5 bases). V was cut by 3 bases and J by 0 bases, with 12 bases left in between. CDR1 SGHTA and CDR2 FQGNSA come from the germline V gene. The CDR3 contains 16 residues. Here the CDR3 DNA reads TGTGCCAGCAGCTTTGGGGACGTTTTCTCTGGAAACACCATATATTTT. Translation gives CASSFGDVFSGNTIYF. The full variable domain, its missing parts supplied by reference TRBV7-2 and TRBJ1-3, is GAGVSQSPSNKVTEKGKDVELRCDPISGHTALYWYRQSLGQGLEFLIYFQGNSAPDKSGLPSDRFSAERTGGSVSTLTIQRTQQEDSAVYLCASSFGDVFSGNTIYFGEGSWLTVV.

This chain connects TRBV3-1 (or the pseudogene TRBV3-2) to TRBJ2-7; 8 nucleotides agree with TRBD1. CDR3 size: 13 residues. The V gene's germline CDR1 is LGHDT and CDR2 YNNKEL (reference sequence). V dropped 4 bases and J dropped 2; count of bases not matched to a gene: 1. The DNA of the CDR3 is TGTGCCAGCAGCCCACAGGGGGCCTACGAGCAGTACTTC. It translates to CASSPQGAYEQYF.